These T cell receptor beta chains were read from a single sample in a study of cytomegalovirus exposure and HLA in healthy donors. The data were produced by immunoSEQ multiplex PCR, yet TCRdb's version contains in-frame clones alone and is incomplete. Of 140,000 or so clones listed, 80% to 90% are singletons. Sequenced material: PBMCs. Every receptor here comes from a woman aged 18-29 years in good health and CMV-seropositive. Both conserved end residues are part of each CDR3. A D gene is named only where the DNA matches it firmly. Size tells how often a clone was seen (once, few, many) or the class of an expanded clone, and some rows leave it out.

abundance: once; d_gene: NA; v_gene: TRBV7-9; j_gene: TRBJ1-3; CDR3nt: TGTGCCAGCAGCCGTCTTATCTCTGGAAACACCATATATTTT; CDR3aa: CASSRLISGNTIYF
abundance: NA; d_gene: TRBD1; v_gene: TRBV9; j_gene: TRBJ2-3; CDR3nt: TGTGCCAGCAGCGTAACGGGACAGTTGGGCACAGATACGCAGTATTTT; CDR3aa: CASSVTGQLGTDTQYF
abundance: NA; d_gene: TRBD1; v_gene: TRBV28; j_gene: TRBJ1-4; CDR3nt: TGTGCCAGCAGTTTAGGGAGGACAGGGTCGAATGAAAAACTGTTTTTT; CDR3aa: CASSLGRTGSNEKLFF
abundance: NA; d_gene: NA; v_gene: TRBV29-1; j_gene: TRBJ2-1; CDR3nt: TGCAGCACGAGGGCCCGAAGCTCCTACAATGAGCAGTTCTTC; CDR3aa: CSTRARSSYNEQFF
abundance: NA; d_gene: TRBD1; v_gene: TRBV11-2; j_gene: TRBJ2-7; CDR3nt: TGTGCCAGCAGACCAGGGACAGGGGGCCCCGACGAGCAGTACTTC; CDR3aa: CASRPGTGGPDEQYF
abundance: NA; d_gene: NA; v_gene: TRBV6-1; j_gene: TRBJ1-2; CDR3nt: TGTGCCAGCAAGGAGGTCTCCTCAGCTAACTATGGCTACACCTTC; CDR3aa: CASKEVSSANYGYTF
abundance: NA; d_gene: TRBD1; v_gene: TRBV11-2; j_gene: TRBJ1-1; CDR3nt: TGTGCCAGCAGTCTGGACAGGGGTATTGGGAACACTGAAGCTTTCTTT; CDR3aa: CASSLDRGIGNTEAFF
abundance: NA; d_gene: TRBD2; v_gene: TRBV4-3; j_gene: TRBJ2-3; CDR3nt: TGCGCCAGCAGCCTAGGGACTAGCGGGGGCGGCGTTGCAGATACGCAGTATTTT; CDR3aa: CASSLGTSGGGVADTQYF
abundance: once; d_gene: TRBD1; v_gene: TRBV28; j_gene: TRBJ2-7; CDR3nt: TGTGCCAGCAGTCAGGGACAGGGGGGGACCTACGAGCAGTACTTC; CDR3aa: CASSQGQGGTYEQYF
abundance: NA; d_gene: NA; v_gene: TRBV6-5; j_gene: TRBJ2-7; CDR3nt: TGTGCCAGCAGTTATCGCGGACAGACCTACCCCTACGAGCAGTACTTC; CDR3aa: CASSYRGQTYPYEQYF
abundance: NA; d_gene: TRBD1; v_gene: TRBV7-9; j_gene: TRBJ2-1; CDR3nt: TGTGCCAGCTCCTTCCGGGACAGCCTCTACAATGAGCAGTTCTTC; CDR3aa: CASSFRDSLYNEQFF
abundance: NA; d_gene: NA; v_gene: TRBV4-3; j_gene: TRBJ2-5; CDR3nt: TGCGCCAGCAGCCAAGACGTTCTCGGGACCCAGTACTTC; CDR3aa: CASSQDVLGTQYF
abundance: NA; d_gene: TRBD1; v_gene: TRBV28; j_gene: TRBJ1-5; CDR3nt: TGTGCCAGCAGTGCGACAGGGCCCGGGCGGCCCCAGCATTTT; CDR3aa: CASSATGPGRPQHF
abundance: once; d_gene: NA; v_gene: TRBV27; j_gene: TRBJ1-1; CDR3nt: TGTGCCAGCAGTTTATATCCCAGGGGTGCCGTGAACACTGAAGCTTTCTTT; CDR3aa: CASSLYPRGAVNTEAFF
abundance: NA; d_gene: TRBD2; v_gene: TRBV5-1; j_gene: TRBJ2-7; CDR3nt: TGCGCCAGCAGCTGGACTAGCGGCTACGAGCAGTACTTC; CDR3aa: CASSWTSGYEQYF
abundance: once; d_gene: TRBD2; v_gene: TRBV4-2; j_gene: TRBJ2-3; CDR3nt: TGTGCCAGCCAGAGCGGGGGGGGCACAGATACGCAGTATTTT; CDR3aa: CASQSGGGTDTQYF
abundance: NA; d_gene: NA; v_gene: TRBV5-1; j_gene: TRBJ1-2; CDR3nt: TGCGCCAGCAGCTTGGTACAGGGCGGCTATGGCTACACCTTC; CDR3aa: CASSLVQGGYGYTF
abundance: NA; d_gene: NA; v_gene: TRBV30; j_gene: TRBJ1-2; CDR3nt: TGTGCCTGGAGAAGGGGGACGTATGGCTACACCTTC; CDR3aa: CAWRRGTYGYTF
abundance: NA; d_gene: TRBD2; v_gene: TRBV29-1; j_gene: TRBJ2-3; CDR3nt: TGCAGCGTTTATCAGGGACTAGCGGGGGGAACAGATACGCAGTATTTT; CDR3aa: CSVYQGLAGGTDTQYF
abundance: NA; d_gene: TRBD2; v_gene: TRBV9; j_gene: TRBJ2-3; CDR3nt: TGTGCCAGCAGCGTCTCCGGGGGGGGCCCGGATACGCAGTATTTT; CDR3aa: CASSVSGGGPDTQYF
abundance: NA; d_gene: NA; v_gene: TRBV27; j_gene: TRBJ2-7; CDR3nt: TGTGCCAGCAGTTTATCGCTAGCCATCTCTCTCCGCGAGCAGTACTTC; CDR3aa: CASSLSLAISLREQYF
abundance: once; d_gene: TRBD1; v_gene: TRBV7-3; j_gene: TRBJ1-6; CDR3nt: TGTGCCAGCAGCTTAGACAGGGACTCACCCCTCCACTTT; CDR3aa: CASSLDRDSPLHF
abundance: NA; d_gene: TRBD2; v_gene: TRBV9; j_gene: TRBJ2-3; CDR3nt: TGTGCCAGCAGCGTTTTTAGCGGGGCTACCACAGATACGCAGTATTTT; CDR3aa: CASSVFSGATTDTQYF
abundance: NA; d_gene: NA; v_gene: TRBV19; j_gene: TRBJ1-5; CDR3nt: TGTGCCAGTTCCAATTTCCCCGAGACAGATCAGCCCCAGCATTTT; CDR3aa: CASSNFPETDQPQHF
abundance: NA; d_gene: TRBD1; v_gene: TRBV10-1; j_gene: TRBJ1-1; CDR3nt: TGCGCCAGCAGTGAGTTAAGACAGGGGACTGAAGCTTTCTTT; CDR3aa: CASSELRQGTEAFF
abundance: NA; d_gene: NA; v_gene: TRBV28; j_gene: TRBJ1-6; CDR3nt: TGTGCCAGCAGTTTAGAATCCTGGGGGCCTAGCTCCTATAATTCACCCCTCCACTTT; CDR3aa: CASSLESWGPSSYNSPLHF
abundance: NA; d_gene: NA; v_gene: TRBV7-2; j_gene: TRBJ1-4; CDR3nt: TGTGCCAGCAGCCGACTAGATCCGGCATTTAGTGAAAAACTGTTTTTT; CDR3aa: CASSRLDPAFSEKLFF
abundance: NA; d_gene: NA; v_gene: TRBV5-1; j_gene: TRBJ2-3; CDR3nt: TGCGCCAGCAGCGGCGGGGCAAGCACAGATACGCAGTATTTT; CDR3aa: CASSGGASTDTQYF
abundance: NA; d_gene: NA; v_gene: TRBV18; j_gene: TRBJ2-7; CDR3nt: TGTGCCAGCTCACCTACTACCTACGAGCAGTACTTC; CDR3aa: CASSPTTYEQYF
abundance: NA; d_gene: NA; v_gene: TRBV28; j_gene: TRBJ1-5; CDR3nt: TGTGCCAGCAACTTGGGAGGCAGGGTAGAAGATCAGCCCCAGCATTTT; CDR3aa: CASNLGGRVEDQPQHF
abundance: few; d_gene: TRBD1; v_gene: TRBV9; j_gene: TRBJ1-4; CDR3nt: TGTGCCAGCAGCGTGCAGGGGGCGAGGGAGGATAAACTGTTTTTT; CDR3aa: CASSVQGAREDKLFF
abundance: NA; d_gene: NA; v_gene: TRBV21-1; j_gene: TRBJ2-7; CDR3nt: TGTGCCAGGACAAGTGGGAGCTCCTACGAGCAGTACTTC; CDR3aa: CARTSGSSYEQYF
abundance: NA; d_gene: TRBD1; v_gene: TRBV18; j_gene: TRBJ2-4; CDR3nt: TGTGCCAGCTCACCCATCATAGGGACAGGACTAACCAAAAACATTCAGTACTTC; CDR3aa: CASSPIIGTGLTKNIQYF